This TCR beta chain emerged from a study of blood T cell repertoires in COVID-19. Study-level background: Samples representing acute and convalescent COVID-19 were sourced from the United States, Italy and Spain. From T cells, B-cell-depleted T cells, or PBMCs came the material, which was cDNA or gDNA.

In germline, CDR1 is SGHDT, CDR2 YYEEEE. Trimming left V 5 bases short and J 6 bases short, with 10 bases between. This CDR3 has 12 amino acids. Study processing details: Quantification of nucleated cells was approximated via reference gene primer amplification. The table came from immunoSEQ multiplex PCR; TCRdb's copy has only in-frame clones and leaves some out. V, J and clone size were drawn from that table, and D and trimming were deduced from the DNA. This repertoire shows about 87,000 clones, around 86% found once; its top ten account for roughly 25%. Sequencing was carried out using peripheral blood. The chain has TRBV5-6 and TRBJ2-3; the D gene is possibly TRBD2 (6 bases). The clonotype originates from a human donor in a cohort sampled during active COVID-19. Written as DNA, the CDR3 is TGTGCCAGCAGTCAAGGGAGGGATACGCAGTATTTT. Translated: CASSQGRDTQYF.